This T cell receptor beta chain was captured by sequencing in a study of B cell selection in AIRE deficiency. Whole-study findings and limits: Healthy Tconv contained roughly two fifths of shared healthy Treg sequences; only TCRbeta sequenced. Of roughly 4,000 shared Treg TCRbeta sequences, over 30% were healthy-only, approximately 9.7% patient-only.

A word on this clone: Its antigen remains unknown.

Germline CDR1 MNHNS, CDR2 SASEGT. J was trimmed by 4 bases and V by 4 bases; bases with no gene match: 1. CDR3 length: 13 amino acids. The table came from immunoSEQ multiplex PCR; TCRdb's copy has only in-frame clones and leaves some out. Of some 25,000 clones listed, less than 97% were seen once; the top ten hold just under 0.25%. Sorting defined conventional CD4 T cells as CD4+CD127+. Material for sequencing was CD4+CD127+ conventional T cells sorted from PBMCs. This clonotype was obtained from a human donor in good health. The rearrangement uses TRBV6-1 and TRBJ1-5; 7 nucleotides match TRBD1. The CDR3 protein is CASSVQGNQPQHF. CDR3 DNA sequence: TGTGCCAGCAGTGTACAGGGGAATCAGCCCCAGCATTTT.